The T cell receptor beta chain described here comes from a study of control samples from healthy donors and cancer patients (TCRdb year 2020). CDR3 length: 15 amino acids, cysteine to phenylalanine. The retained sequence is limited to the CDR3, 45 bases, with the frame set at the first base. CDR1 is given as MNHEY and CDR2 as SVGAGI, both from the germline V gene. V is reduced by 5 bases and J by 1 base, leaving a spacing of 12 bases between them. Libraries were prepared through the immunoSEQ multiplex PCR assay. TCRdb limited this immuneACCESS table to in-frame rearrangements with V and J called. A share of clones is missing; checked studies link under half to unresolved V genes, and the rest is unexplained. The sample data list under 450,000 clones, and 75% to 95% of these were observed just once. Of the sample, around 6.5% is held by the ten largest clones. This clone was picked up one time. Its antigen is still unknown. No clone much larger than this one lies a single base away; base qualities are absent.

Material for sequencing was PBMCs. This sequence originates from a man aged 35 to 55 with head and neck cancer. The chain links TRBV6-5 with TRBJ1-3, with an unclear D gene assignment. The CDR3 loop reads CASSTGGQSGNTIYF. The sequenced DNA is TGTGCCAGCAGTACCGGCGGGCAGTCTGGAAACACCATATATTTT.